The table lists the clone carrying this TCR beta chain with a few counts. What it binds is not known. This entry is derived from a study of blood T cells in healthy people across ages. Study-level information: Every two T cells gave about one barcoded beta molecule via template switching. Findings and limits, study-wide: Naive CD4+ cells and diversity were both higher in long-lived donors than in aged donors.

Every donor gave approximately 10 milliliters of peripheral blood. A sample-barcoded 5' primer and a J-beta primer mix were used in a second PCR of about 7 to 12 cycles. Every single cDNA molecule received a tag from a template-switch adaptor with 12 random nucleotides. TCRdb recomputed calls from the 5' RACE reads with MiXCR, one row per CDR3 protein. The sample records hundreds of thousands of distinct CDR3 sequences, under 80% being singletons. Material: blood. The TCR comes from a young man in good health.

CDR3 loop: CASSVGTGYGYTF. CDR3 DNA sequence: TGTGCCAGCAGTGTAGGGACAGGCTATGGCTACACCTTC. The chain has TRBV6-5 and TRBJ1-2; 8 bases agree with TRBD1. With 5 bases clipped from V and 4 bases from J, the junction kept 3 bases outside the gene matches. This CDR3 comprises 13 residues. Germline loops: CDR1 MNHEY, CDR2 SVGAGI.